This TCR beta chain originates from a study of T-cell memory formation after mild COVID-19. Germline V gives CDR1 LGHNA, CDR2 YNFKEQ. Deletions cut 2 bases from V and 5 bases from J, with 13 bases between. The CDR3 contains 15 residues. TCRdb ran MiXCR on the 5' RACE reads and lists one entry per CDR3 protein. The profile covers some 600,000 distinct CDR3 sequences, with 17% appearing a single time and about 8.1% taken by the ten largest. This sequence originates from an adult woman who had mild COVID-19 (a few samples of this study predate the infection). Cell type and time point are not known. V and J are TRBV4-2 and TRBJ2-4, with no clear D. Material: PBMCs or a T cell subset sorted from them (not recorded which). CDR3 nucleotides: TGTGCCAGCAGCCAAAACAAATGGACGGAAAACATTCAGTACTTC. Its translation is CASSQNKWTENIQYF.